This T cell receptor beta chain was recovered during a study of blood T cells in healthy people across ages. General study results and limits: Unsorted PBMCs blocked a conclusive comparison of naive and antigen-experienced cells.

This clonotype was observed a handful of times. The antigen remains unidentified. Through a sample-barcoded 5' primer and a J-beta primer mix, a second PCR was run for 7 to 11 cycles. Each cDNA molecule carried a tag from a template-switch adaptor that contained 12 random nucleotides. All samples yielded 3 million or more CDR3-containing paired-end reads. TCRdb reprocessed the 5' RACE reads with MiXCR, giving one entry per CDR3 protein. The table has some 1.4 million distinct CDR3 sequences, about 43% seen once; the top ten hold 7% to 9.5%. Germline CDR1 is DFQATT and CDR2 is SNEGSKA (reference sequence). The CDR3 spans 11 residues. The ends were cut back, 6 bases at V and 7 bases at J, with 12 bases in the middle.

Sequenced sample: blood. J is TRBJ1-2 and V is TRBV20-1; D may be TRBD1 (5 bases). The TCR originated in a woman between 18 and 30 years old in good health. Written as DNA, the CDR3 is TGCAGTGCAACGCAGGGTCTTGGCTACACCTTC. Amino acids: CSATQGLGYTF.